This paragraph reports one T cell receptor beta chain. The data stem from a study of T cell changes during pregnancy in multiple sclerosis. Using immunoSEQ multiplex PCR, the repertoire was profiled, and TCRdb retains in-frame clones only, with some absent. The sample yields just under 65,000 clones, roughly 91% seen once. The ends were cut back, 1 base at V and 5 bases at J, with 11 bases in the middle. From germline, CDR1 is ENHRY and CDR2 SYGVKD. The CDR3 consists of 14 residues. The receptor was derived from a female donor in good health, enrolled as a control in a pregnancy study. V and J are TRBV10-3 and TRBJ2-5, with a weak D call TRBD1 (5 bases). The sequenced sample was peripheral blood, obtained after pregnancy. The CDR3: CAISEFQGRETQYF. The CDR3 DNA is TGTGCCATCAGTGAGTTTCAGGGAAGGGAGACCCAGTACTTC.